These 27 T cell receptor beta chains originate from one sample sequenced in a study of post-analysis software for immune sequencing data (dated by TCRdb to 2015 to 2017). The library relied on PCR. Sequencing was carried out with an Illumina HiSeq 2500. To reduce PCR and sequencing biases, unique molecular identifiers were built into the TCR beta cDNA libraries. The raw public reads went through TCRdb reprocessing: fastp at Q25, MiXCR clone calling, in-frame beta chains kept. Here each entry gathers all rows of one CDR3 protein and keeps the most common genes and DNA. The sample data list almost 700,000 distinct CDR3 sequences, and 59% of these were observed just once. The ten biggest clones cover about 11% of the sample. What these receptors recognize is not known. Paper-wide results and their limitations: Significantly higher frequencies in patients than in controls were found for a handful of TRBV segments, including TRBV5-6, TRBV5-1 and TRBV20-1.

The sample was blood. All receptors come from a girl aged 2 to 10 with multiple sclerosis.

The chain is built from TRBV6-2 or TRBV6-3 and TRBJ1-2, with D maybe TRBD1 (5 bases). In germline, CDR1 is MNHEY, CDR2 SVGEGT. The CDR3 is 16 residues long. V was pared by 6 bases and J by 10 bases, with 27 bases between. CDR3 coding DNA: TGTGCCAGCAGCTGGACACTCCGGGACCCAAGCCCGACCTACACCTTC. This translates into CASSWTLRDPSPTYTF.

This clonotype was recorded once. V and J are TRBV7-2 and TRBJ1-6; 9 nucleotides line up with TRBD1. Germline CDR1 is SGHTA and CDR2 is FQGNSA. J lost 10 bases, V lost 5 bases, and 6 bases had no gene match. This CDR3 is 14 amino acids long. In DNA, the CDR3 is TGTACCAGCAGCCCAGGGACAGGGAAATCACCCCTCCACTTT. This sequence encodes CTSSPGTGKSPLHF.

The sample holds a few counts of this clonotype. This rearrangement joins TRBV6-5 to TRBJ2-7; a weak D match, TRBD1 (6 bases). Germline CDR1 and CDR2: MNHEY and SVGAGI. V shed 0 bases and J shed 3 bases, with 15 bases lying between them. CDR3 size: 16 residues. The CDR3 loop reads CASSYSLPGQHYEQYF. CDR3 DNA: TGTGCCAGCAGTTACTCCCTCCCGGGACAACACTACGAGCAGTACTTC.

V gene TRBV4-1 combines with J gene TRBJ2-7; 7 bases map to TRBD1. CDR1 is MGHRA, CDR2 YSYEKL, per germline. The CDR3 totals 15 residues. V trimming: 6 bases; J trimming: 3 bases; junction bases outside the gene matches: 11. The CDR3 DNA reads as TGCGCCAGCAGATCAGTCGGACAGGCCAACTACGAGCAGTACTTC. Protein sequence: CASRSVGQANYEQYF.

CDR3 sequence reads: CASSVAGTGDYGYTF. The CDR3 bases are TGTGCCAGCAGCGTAGCCGGGACAGGGGACTATGGCTACACCTTC. J is TRBJ1-2 and V is TRBV5-5, with 10 bases lining up with TRBD1. V lost 4 bases and J lost 3; bases outside the gene matches: 6. CDR1 SGHKS and CDR2 YYEKEE come from the germline V gene (reference sequence). This CDR3 is 15 amino acids long.

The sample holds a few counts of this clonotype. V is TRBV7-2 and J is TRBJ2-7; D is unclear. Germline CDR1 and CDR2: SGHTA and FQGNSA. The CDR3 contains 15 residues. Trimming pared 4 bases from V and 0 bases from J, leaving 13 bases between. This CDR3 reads CASSWARAGSYEQYF. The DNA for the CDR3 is TGTGCCAGCAGCTGGGCAAGGGCCGGCTCCTACGAGCAGTACTTC.

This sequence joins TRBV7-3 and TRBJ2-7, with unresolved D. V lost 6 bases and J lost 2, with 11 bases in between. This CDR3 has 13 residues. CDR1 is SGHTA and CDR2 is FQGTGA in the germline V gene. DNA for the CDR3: TGTGCCAGCAGGTCGGATTCCACCTACGAGCAGTACTTC. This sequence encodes CASRSDSTYEQYF.

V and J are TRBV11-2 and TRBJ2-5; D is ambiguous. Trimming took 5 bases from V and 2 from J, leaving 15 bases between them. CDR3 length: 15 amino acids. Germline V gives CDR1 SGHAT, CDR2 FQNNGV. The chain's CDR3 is CASSPTGSPQETQYF. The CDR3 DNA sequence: TGTGCCAGCAGCCCCACGGGCAGTCCTCAAGAGACCCAGTACTTC.

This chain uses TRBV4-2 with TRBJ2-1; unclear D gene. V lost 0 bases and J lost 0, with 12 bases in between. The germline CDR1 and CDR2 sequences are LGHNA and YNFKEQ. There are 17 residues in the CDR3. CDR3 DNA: TGTGCCAGCAGCCAAGATCAGGCAGCCCTCTCCTACAATGAGCAGTTCTTC. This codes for CASSQDQAALSYNEQFF.

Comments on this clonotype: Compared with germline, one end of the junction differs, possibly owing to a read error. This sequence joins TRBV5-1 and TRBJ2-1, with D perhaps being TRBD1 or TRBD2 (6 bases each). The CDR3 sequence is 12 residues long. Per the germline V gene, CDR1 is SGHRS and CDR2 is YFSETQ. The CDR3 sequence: CASKVRDNDQFF. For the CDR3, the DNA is TGCGCCAGCAAGGTGCGGGACAATGATCAGTTCTTC. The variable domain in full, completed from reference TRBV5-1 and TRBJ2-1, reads KAGVTQTPRYLIKTRGQQVTLSCSPISGHRSVSWYQQTPGQGLQFLFEYFSETQRNKGNFPGRFSGRQFSNSRSEMNVSTLELGDSALYLCASKVRDNDQFFGPGTRLTVL.

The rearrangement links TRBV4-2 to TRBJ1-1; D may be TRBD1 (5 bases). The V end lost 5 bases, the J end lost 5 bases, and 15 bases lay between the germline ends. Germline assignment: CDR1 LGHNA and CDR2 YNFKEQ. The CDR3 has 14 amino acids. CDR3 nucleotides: TGTGCCAGCAGCAGCGGGGCAACGAATACTGAAGCTTTCTTT. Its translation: CASSSGATNTEAFF.

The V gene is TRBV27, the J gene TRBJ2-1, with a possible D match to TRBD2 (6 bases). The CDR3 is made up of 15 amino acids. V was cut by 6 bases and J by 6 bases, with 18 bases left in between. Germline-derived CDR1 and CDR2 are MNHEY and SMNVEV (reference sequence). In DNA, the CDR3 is TGTGCCAGCAGCCTCGGGACTTATGTCTGCAATGAGCAGTTCTTC. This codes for CASSLGTYVCNEQFF.

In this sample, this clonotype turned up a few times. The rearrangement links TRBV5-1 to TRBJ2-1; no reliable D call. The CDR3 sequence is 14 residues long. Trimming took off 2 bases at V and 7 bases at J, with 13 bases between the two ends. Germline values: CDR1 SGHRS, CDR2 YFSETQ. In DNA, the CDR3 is TGCGCCAGCAGCTTAGGCGATTCGGAAAATGAGCAGTTCTTC. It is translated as CASSLGDSENEQFF.

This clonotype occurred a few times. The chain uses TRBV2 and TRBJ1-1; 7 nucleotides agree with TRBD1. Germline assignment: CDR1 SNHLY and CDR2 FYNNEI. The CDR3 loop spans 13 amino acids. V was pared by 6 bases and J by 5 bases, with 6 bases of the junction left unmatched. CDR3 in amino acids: CASRGQRETEAFF. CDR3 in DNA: TGTGCCAGCAGGGGACAGAGAGAGACTGAAGCTTTCTTT.

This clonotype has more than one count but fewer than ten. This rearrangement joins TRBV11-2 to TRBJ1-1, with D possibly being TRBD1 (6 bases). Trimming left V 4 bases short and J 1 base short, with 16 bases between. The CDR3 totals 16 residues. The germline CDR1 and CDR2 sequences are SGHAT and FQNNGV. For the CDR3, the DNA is TGTGCCAGCAGCTCCCCTTGGGACACGCCGAACACTGAAGCTTTCTTT. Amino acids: CASSSPWDTPNTEAFF.

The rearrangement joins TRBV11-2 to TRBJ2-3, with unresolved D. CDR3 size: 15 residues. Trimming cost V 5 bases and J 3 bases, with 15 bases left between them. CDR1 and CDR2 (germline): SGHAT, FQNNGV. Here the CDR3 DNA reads TGTGCCAGCAGCCCCCGGGCTCTTGCAACAGATACGCAGTATTTT. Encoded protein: CASSPRALATDTQYF.

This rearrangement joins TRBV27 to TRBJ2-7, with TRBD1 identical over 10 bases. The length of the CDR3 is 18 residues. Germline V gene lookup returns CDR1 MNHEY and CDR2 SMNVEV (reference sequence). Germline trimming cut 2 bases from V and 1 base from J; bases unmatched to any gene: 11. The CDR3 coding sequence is TGTGCCAGCAGTTTACAATCCCCGGGACAGGGGACTTCCTACGAGCAGTACTTC. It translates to CASSLQSPGQGTSYEQYF.

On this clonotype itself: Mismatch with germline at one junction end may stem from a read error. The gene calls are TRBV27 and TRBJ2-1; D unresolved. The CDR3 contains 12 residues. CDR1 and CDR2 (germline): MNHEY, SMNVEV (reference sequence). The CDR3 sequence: CATSGDYNEQFF. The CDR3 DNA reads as TGTGCCACCAGTGGGGACTACAATGAGCAGTTCTTC.

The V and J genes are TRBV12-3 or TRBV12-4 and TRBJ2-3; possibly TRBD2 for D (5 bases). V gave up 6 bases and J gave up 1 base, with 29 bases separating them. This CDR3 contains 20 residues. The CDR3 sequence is CASSLKNARGDGEGTDTQYF. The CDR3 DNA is TGTGCCAGCAGCTTGAAAAACGCCCGCGGAGACGGGGAAGGCACAGATACGCAGTATTTT.

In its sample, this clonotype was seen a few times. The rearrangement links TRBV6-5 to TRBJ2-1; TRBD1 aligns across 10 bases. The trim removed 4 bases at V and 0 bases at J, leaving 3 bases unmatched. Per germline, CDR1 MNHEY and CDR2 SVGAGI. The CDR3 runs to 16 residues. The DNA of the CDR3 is TGTGCCAGCAGTTCCGGGACAGGGGTCTCCTACAATGAGCAGTTCTTC. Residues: CASSSGTGVSYNEQFF.

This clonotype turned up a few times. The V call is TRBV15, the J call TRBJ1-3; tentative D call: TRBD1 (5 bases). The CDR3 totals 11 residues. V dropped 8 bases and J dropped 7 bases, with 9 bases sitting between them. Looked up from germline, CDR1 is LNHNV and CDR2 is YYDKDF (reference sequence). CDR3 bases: TGTGCCACCGGCAAGGGGAACACCATATATTTT. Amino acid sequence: CATGKGNTIYF. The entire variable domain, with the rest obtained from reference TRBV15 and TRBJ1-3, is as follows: DAMVIQNPRYQVTQFGKPVTLSCSQTLNHNVMYWYQQKSSQAPKLLFHYYDKDFNNEADTPDNFQSRRPNTSFCFLDIRSPGLGDTAMYLCATGKGNTIYFGEGSWLTVV.

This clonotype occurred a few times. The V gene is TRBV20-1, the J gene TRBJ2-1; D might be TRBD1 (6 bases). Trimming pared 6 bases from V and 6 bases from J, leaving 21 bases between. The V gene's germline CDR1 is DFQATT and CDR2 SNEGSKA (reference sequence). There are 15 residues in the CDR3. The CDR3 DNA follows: TGCAGTGCAATCCCAGGGGATCGATTGGCCAATGAGCAGTTCTTC. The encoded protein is CSAIPGDRLANEQFF.

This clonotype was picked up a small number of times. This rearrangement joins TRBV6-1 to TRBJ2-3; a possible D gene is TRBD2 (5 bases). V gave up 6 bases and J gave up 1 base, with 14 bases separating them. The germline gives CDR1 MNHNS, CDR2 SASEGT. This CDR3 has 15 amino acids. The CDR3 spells CASSQTGSGTDTQYF. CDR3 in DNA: TGTGCCAGCAGCCAGACGGGGTCTGGCACAGATACGCAGTATTTT.

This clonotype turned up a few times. The CDR3 region is CSARDKTGGGYGYTF. The CDR3 DNA follows: TGCAGTGCTAGAGATAAGACAGGGGGTGGATATGGCTACACCTTC. This chain joins TRBV20-1 and TRBJ1-2; 9 nucleotides agree with TRBD1. Germline V gives CDR1 DFQATT, CDR2 SNEGSKA (reference sequence). The CDR3 length is 15 residues. The J segment lost 5 bases and the V segment lost 0 bases, leaving 7 bases of the junction unmatched.

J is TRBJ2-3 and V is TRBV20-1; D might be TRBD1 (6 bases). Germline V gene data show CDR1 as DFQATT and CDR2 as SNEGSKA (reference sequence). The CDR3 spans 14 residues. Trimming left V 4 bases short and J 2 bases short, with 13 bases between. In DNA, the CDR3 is TGCAGTGCTACCGAGGGACACCCCACAGATACGCAGTATTTT. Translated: CSATEGHPTDTQYF.

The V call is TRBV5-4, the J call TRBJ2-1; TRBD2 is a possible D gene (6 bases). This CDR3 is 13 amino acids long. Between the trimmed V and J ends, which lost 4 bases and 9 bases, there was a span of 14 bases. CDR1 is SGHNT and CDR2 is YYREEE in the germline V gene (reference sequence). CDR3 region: CASSQTRASEQFF. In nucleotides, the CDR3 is TGTGCCAGCAGCCAGACTAGAGCCAGTGAGCAGTTCTTC.

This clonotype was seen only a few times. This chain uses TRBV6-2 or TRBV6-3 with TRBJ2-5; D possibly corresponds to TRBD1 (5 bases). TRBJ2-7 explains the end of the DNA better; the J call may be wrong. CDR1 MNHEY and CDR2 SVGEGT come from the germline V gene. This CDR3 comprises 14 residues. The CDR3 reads CASKDKSLSYEQYF. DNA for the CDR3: TGTGCCAGCAAGGACAAGTCCCTTAGCTACGAGCAGTACTTC.